These 17 T cell receptor beta chains were all obtained from the same sample, sequenced in a study of shared clonotypes between healthy human individuals. In the naive CD8 group, cells lacked CD45RO and were positively selected for CCR7, so terminally differentiated effector memory CD45RA+ cells were left out. Clones were read by immunoSEQ multiplex PCR, and TCRdb kept only the in-frame ones, dropping some. The profile shows about 2 million clones, about 94% of them singletons. Sequencing input: naive CD8+ T cells sorted from blood. The receptor source for this set is a man aged 18 to 29 in good health.

As regards this clone: Other DNA variants within this sample encode the same CDR3. This chain uses TRBV6-5 with TRBJ1-6; weak D call: TRBD1 (6 bases). The CDR3 has 13 amino acids. CDR1 and CDR2 (germline): MNHEY, SVGAGI. Trimming removed 8 bases at V and 4 bases at J, with 9 bases between. CDR3 in amino acids: CASSTGYNSPLHF. CDR3 in DNA: TGTGCCAGCTCAACAGGGTATAATTCACCCCTCCACTTT.

The genes are TRBV4-1 and TRBJ2-1; no clear D gene. The germline V and J ends were trimmed by 4 bases and 3 bases, with 19 bases remaining between them. From germline, CDR1 is MGHRA and CDR2 YSYEKL. The CDR3 has 17 amino acids. CDR3 amino acids: CASSLKEKGRYYNEQFF. CDR3 in DNA: TGCGCCAGCAGCCTAAAAGAAAAGGGCCGATACTACAATGAGCAGTTCTTC.

V usage is TRBV28 and J usage is TRBJ2-4; 8 bases match TRBD2. Germline-derived CDR1 and CDR2 are MDHEN and SYDVKM. The CDR3 sequence is 16 residues long. The J segment lost 1 base and the V segment lost 11 bases, leaving 13 bases of the junction unmatched. This CDR3 reads CASLAGNRFAKNIQYF. The CDR3 DNA is TGTGCCTCCTTAGCGGGGAACCGCTTTGCCAAAAACATTCAGTACTTC.

This chain links TRBV7-9 with TRBJ2-3; D is unclear. The CDR3 has 14 residues. V was shortened by 5 bases and J by 10 bases, with 19 bases between the two germline ends. Germline lookup yields CDR1 SEHNR and CDR2 FQNEAQ (reference sequence). CDR3 DNA sequence: TGTGCCAGCAGCATGCCCATGGTCAGAGAAGCGCAGTATTTT. This gives the protein CASSMPMVREAQYF.

The chain combines TRBV11-1 with TRBJ2-5; 7 bases align to TRBD2. This CDR3 spans 15 amino acids. Germline-derived CDR1 and CDR2 are SGHAT and FQDESV (reference sequence). Trimming at V came to 5 bases and at J to 3 bases, leaving 9 bases not matched to a gene. CDR3 loop: CASSPPLGGEETQYF. DNA for the CDR3: TGTGCCAGCAGCCCGCCGTTGGGGGGGGAAGAGACCCAGTACTTC.

The chain couples TRBV9 to TRBJ2-7, with TRBD1 matching over 8 bases. CDR1 and CDR2 (germline): SGDLS, YYNGEE. This CDR3 contains 16 residues. J lost 2 bases, V lost 0 bases, and 7 bases had no gene match. The CDR3 bases are TGTGCCAGCAGCGTAGGGAGAGACAGGGGCACCTACGAGCAGTACTTC. It encodes CASSVGRDRGTYEQYF.

The rearrangement uses TRBV27 and TRBJ2-7; weak D call: TRBD2 (6 bases). This CDR3 is built from 14 residues. The V end lost 3 bases, the J end lost 6 bases, and 15 bases lay between the germline ends. Germline V CDR1 and CDR2: MNHEY, SMNVEV (reference sequence). CDR3 sequence (DNA): TGTGCCAGCAGTTTCGCGGGCCGGACTATCGAGCAGTACTTC. Encoded protein: CASSFAGRTIEQYF.

Remarks on this clone: At one end the junction does not follow the germline gene, possibly because of a read error. For the CDR3, the DNA is TGTGCCAGCAGCCTAGAGACCCAGTACTTC. Its protein product is CASSLETQYF. The V and J genes are TRBV11-2 and TRBJ2-5; D call uncertain. Looked up from germline, CDR1 is SGHAT and CDR2 is FQNNGV. The CDR3 consists of 10 residues.

The chain combines TRBV6-5 with TRBJ2-1; 12 positions match TRBD2. The V gene's germline CDR1 is MNHEY and CDR2 SVGAGI. V shed 2 bases, J shed 8 bases, and the junction held 4 bases outside the gene matches. The CDR3 runs to 15 residues. CDR3 protein: CASSYLAGGPHEQFF. The CDR3 DNA is TGTGCCAGCAGTTACCTAGCGGGGGGGCCCCATGAGCAGTTCTTC.

V and J are TRBV7-8 and TRBJ2-5; D might be TRBD1 (6 bases). Trimming took 2 bases from V and 0 from J, leaving 10 bases between them. The CDR3 contains 15 residues. Germline V gene lookup returns CDR1 SGHVS and CDR2 FQNEAQ. In nucleotides, the CDR3 is TGTGCCAGCAGCTTATTCCGGGACAACCAAGAGACCCAGTACTTC. Its translation: CASSLFRDNQETQYF.

This chain joins TRBV10-3 and TRBJ1-6, with TRBD1 identical over 7 bases. The V and J ends lost 4 bases and 13 bases, in that order; junction bases with no gene match: 13. This CDR3 comprises 15 residues. Germline V lookup: CDR1 ENHRY, CDR2 SYGVKD. This chain's CDR3 is CAISATGTALLPLHF. The CDR3 DNA sequence: TGTGCCATCAGTGCGACAGGGACAGCTCTATTGCCCCTCCACTTT.

This sequence joins TRBV6-1 and TRBJ2-3; 7 bases agree with TRBD1. This CDR3 is 15 amino acids long. Trimming took 6 bases from V and 0 from J; bases not matched to a gene: 6. Germline V gene lookup returns CDR1 MNHNS and CDR2 SASEGT. The CDR3 reads CASSSRDSSTDTQYF. CDR3 in DNA: TGTGCCAGCAGCAGCCGGGACAGCAGCACAGATACGCAGTATTTT.

The chain carries TRBV5-4 and TRBJ2-7; TRBD2 matches at 9 bases. J gave up 5 bases and V 0 bases, and 12 bases lay outside the gene matches. Germline CDR1 reads SGHNT; CDR2 reads YYREEE (reference sequence). The CDR3 is made up of 17 amino acids. CDR3 DNA: TGTGCCAGCAGCTTGGCCACTCAAGCGGGGGGAGGCCACGAGCAGTACTTC. Encoded protein: CASSLATQAGGGHEQYF.

This clone has just one count. The V gene is TRBV7-2, the J gene TRBJ1-6; D remains ambiguous. The V and J ends lost 1 base and 0 bases respectively, with 7 bases between them. Germline assignment: CDR1 SGHTA and CDR2 FQGNSA. The CDR3 totals 16 residues. The CDR3 region has the DNA TGTGCCAGCAGCTTAGATACGAGCTCCTATAATTCACCCCTCCACTTT. Translating it yields CASSLDTSSYNSPLHF.

This chain connects TRBV4-1 to TRBJ1-5; D perhaps matches TRBD1 (5 bases). CDR3 length equals 18 residues. V shed 4 bases and J shed 7 bases, with 26 bases lying between them. Germline assignment: CDR1 MGHRA and CDR2 YSYEKL. In DNA form, the CDR3 reads TGCGCCAGCAGCCCAGACCCCCCCGACAGTTTATCTGTACAGCCCCAGCATTTT. Its translation: CASSPDPPDSLSVQPQHF.

This sequence joins TRBV12-5 and TRBJ2-3, with a weak D call TRBD1 (5 bases). V was shortened by 4 bases and J by 1 base, with 9 bases between the two germline ends. The length of the CDR3 is 14 residues. Germline V CDR1 and CDR2: LGHNT, FRNRAP. CDR3 DNA: TGTGCTAGTGGTTCGGACACCCGCACAGATACGCAGTATTTT. It is translated as CASGSDTRTDTQYF.

The rearrangement links TRBV19 to TRBJ2-5, with TRBD2 as a possible D gene (6 bases). CDR3 size: 17 residues. CDR1 is LNHDA, CDR2 SQIVND, per germline (reference sequence). Trimming took off 0 bases at V and 4 bases at J, with 18 bases between the two ends. DNA for the CDR3: TGTGCCAGTAGTATAGATCTGGAGACTAGAAACTCAGAGACCCAGTACTTC. It is translated as CASSIDLETRNSETQYF.